The entry that follows covers one T cell receptor beta chain sequence. What it binds is unknown. The data stem from a study of cytomegalovirus exposure and HLA in healthy donors. TCRdb's table, derived via immunoSEQ multiplex PCR, lists solely in-frame clones and lacks some. The sample lists approximately 140,000 clones, around 87% occurring once. General study points: Published work reported that the classifier diagnosed cytomegalovirus status with high specificity and sensitivity. Rarity held for most TCR sequences, but there were some public TCRs that occurred in many donors.

The clonotype comes from a man younger than 30 in good health and CMV-seropositive. The sequenced sample was PBMCs.

CDR3 DNA sequence: TGCAGCGTAACCGACAGGGTCTACGAGCAGTACTTC. It specifies CSVTDRVYEQYF. The chain has TRBV29-1 and TRBJ2-7; 7 bases line up with TRBD1. The CDR3 consists of 12 residues. J was trimmed by 3 bases and V by 6 bases; bases with no gene match: 5. Germline V gives CDR1 SQVTM, CDR2 ANQGSEA.